This TCR beta chain was identified during a study of somatic mutations in cytotoxic T cells in rheumatoid arthritis. Overall study: Flow-sorting brought some V beta antibody-stained T-cell populations to nearly 100% purity, V beta1+ cells sequenced for TCRB among them. The study's findings and limits: For rheumatoid arthritis patients, CD8+ clonality increased with age, whereas it did not in healthy controls. With around 60 patients examined, several had a largest CD8+ clone exceeding 20% of CD8+ cells.

Both CD4+ and CD8+ cells were separated through positive magnetic bead selection, and their purity was verified using flow cytometry. Trimming removed 0 bases from V and 5 bases from J, with 8 bases in between. CDR1 is MNHEY and CDR2 is SVGAGI in the germline V gene. This CDR3 comprises 13 residues. Profiled with immunoSEQ multiplex PCR; TCRdb holds only in-frame clones, not every one. The sample includes about 19,000 clones, roughly nine tenths of them seen just once. Of note for this clone: Its antigen is not identified.

The chain carries TRBV6-5 and TRBJ2-7; possible D gene TRBD1, 5 bases. The receptor was derived from a middle-aged man in good health. Sequences were obtained from CD8+ T cells sorted from blood. The CDR3 coding sequence is TGTGCCAGCAGTTACTCCAGGGCCAACGAGCAGTACTTC. Amino acid sequence: CASSYSRANEQYF.